These 31 T cell receptor beta chains came from one sample sequenced in a study of early T cells in non-severe SARS-CoV-2 infection. TCRdb processed the 5' RACE reads anew with MiXCR; each CDR3 protein has one entry. There are 15,000 to 20,000 distinct CDR3 sequences in the sample; about 6% occur only once, and about 6.8% lies in the top ten. The material sequenced was whole blood, taken at baseline. All receptors derive from an adult who was a healthcare worker with PCR-confirmed SARS-CoV-2 infection or an uninfected control (not recorded which).

The sample holds many counts of this clonotype. This chain connects TRBV6-1 to TRBJ1-2; 7 nucleotides align to TRBD1. CDR3 length equals 18 residues. Germline values: CDR1 MNHNS, CDR2 SASEGT. J gave up 3 bases and V 3 bases, and 16 bases lay outside the gene matches. DNA for the CDR3: TGTGCCAGCAGTGATCCAGGTTTAGGGGGCTCGGTAGACTATGGCTACACCTTC. Translation: CASSDPGLGGSVDYGYTF.

This clonotype was observed at least ten times. V and J are TRBV12-3 or TRBV12-4 and TRBJ2-3; D assignment may be TRBD1 or TRBD2 (6 bases each). This CDR3 comprises 15 residues. Trimming removed 2 bases from V and 2 bases from J, with 11 bases in between. CDR3 sequence reads: CASSLRGDFTDTQYF. The CDR3 bases are TGTGCCAGCAGTTTAAGGGGGGATTTCACAGATACGCAGTATTTT.

This clonotype was observed at least ten times. This chain links TRBV7-8 with TRBJ1-5, with unresolved D. The germline V and J ends were trimmed by 5 bases and 5 bases, with 7 bases remaining between them. The germline V gene encodes CDR1 SGHVS and CDR2 FQNEAQ. The CDR3 has 12 amino acids. The DNA for the CDR3 is TGTGCCAGCAGCCCCGGCCATCAGCCCCAGCATTTT. Its protein product is CASSPGHQPQHF.

This clonotype has a count of ten or more. This rearrangement joins TRBV5-1 to TRBJ2-1; TRBD2 matches at 8 bases. The V and J ends lost 1 base and 7 bases, in that order; junction bases with no gene match: 10. The germline V gene has CDR1 SGHRS and CDR2 YFSETQ. The CDR3 is made up of 16 amino acids. This CDR3 reads CASSLRTGGPGNEQFF. DNA for the CDR3: TGCGCCAGCAGCTTGCGGACGGGGGGGCCGGGGAATGAGCAGTTCTTC.

Ten or more counts support this clonotype. J is TRBJ2-3 and V is TRBV20-1; 8 bases fit TRBD2. CDR3 size: 15 residues. The V and J ends lost 3 bases and 2 bases, in that order; junction bases with no gene match: 7. The germline V gene has CDR1 DFQATT and CDR2 SNEGSKA (reference sequence). In DNA, the CDR3 is TGCAGTGCTAGTCCTACTAGCGGTTACACAGATACGCAGTATTTT. Its protein product is CSASPTSGYTDTQYF.

The sample holds many counts of this clonotype. The gene calls are TRBV20-1 and TRBJ2-1; possibly TRBD2 for D (6 bases). V dropped 6 bases and J dropped 5 bases, with 11 bases sitting between them. Germline V gives CDR1 DFQATT, CDR2 SNEGSKA (reference sequence). The CDR3 covers 12 residues. The CDR3 bases are TGCAGTGCGGCCCGGGGGAACAATGAGCAGTTCTTC. Protein sequence: CSAARGNNEQFF.

The gene calls are TRBV12-3 or TRBV12-4 and TRBJ1-6; 10 bases agree with TRBD1. CDR3 length equals 15 residues. J gave up 8 bases and V 5 bases, and 6 bases lay outside the gene matches. Here the CDR3 reads CASSLTGGKDSPLHF. CDR3 sequence (DNA): TGTGCCAGCAGTCTGACAGGGGGCAAGGATTCACCCCTCCACTTT.

There are many counts of this clonotype. The chain carries TRBV12-3 or TRBV12-4 and TRBJ1-1, with 10 bases matching TRBD1. The CDR3 runs 15 residues. V dropped 7 bases and J dropped 1; count of bases not matched to a gene: 6. The CDR3 here is CASTDRGRTNTEAFF. The CDR3 DNA reads TGTGCCAGCACCGACAGGGGGCGGACGAACACTGAAGCTTTCTTT.

This clonotype was detected many times. V gene TRBV2 combines with J gene TRBJ2-1, with 9 bases fitting TRBD2. CDR3 size: 15 residues. Trimming removed 6 bases from V and 0 bases from J; junction bases left unmatched: 3. The germline V gene encodes CDR1 SNHLY and CDR2 FYNNEI. This CDR3 is CASRERGASYNEQFF. CDR3 nucleotides: TGTGCCAGCAGGGAGCGGGGGGCCTCCTACAATGAGCAGTTCTTC. Full variable domain (outside the CDR3, taken from reference TRBV2 and TRBJ2-1): EPEVTQTPSHQVTQMGQEVILRCVPISNHLYFYWYRQILGQKVEFLVSFYNNEISEKSEIFDDQFSVERPDGSNFTLKIRSTKLEDSAMYFCASRERGASYNEQFFGPGTRLTVL.

The table lists this clonotype with many counts. This chain links TRBV12-3 or TRBV12-4 with TRBJ2-3; the D gene could be TRBD1 or TRBD2 (5 bases each). Trimming removed 4 bases from V and 8 bases from J, with 16 bases in between. CDR3 size: 14 residues. CDR3 bases: TGTGCCAGCAGTTCCCGGGACGCAACGGGTACGCAGTATTTT. As protein: CASSSRDATGTQYF.

This clonotype came up many times. This sequence joins TRBV5-6 and TRBJ2-4; D remains ambiguous. The V and J ends lost 3 bases and 5 bases respectively, with 12 bases between them. The CDR3 totals 14 residues. The germline CDR1 and CDR2 sequences are SGHDT and YYEEEE. In DNA form, the CDR3 reads TGTGCCAGCAGCTCTCTCCACATGGAAAACATTCAGTACTTC. Translating gives CASSSLHMENIQYF.

This clonotype was seen a handful of times. The chain is built from TRBV4-3 and TRBJ1-1; TRBD1 is a possible D gene (5 bases). The germline V gene encodes CDR1 LGHNA and CDR2 YSLEER. With 4 bases removed from V and 8 bases from J, the gap between germline ends came to 14 bases. The CDR3 is 13 amino acids. In DNA form, the CDR3 reads TGCGCCAGCAGCCCCCGAATGGGGCTCGAAGCTTTCTTT. It encodes CASSPRMGLEAFF.

This clonotype has ten or more counts. The chain combines TRBV12-3 or TRBV12-4 with TRBJ2-5, with D perhaps assigned TRBD1 or TRBD2 (5 bases each). V was trimmed by 6 bases and J by 10 bases, leaving 18 bases between them. CDR3 length: 13 amino acids. The CDR3 sequence: CASRTSDEGRQYF. The DNA of the CDR3 is TGTGCCAGCAGGACCTCCGATGAGGGGCGCCAGTACTTC.

The sample holds many counts of this clonotype. V and J are TRBV10-2 and TRBJ2-3; D ambiguous. V dropped 6 bases and J dropped 4 bases, with 8 bases sitting between them. CDR3 length equals 12 residues. CDR1 is WSHSY and CDR2 is SAAADI in the germline V gene. The CDR3 loop is CASRHPADTQYF. The CDR3 nucleotides read TGCGCCAGCAGGCACCCAGCAGATACGCAGTATTTT.

This clonotype has only a few counts. The chain uses TRBV4-3 and TRBJ1-2; D is unresolved. The CDR3 loop spans 16 amino acids. The V end was cut by 8 bases, the J end by 0 bases, with 19 bases between. CDR1 and CDR2 (germline): LGHNA, YSLEER. The CDR3 sequence: CASVFPLTPPNYGYTF. The CDR3 DNA reads as TGCGCCAGCGTCTTTCCGCTCACTCCCCCTAACTATGGCTACACCTTC.

The table lists this clonotype with many counts. This chain connects TRBV11-3 to TRBJ2-2; 9 nucleotides align to TRBD1. The V gene's germline CDR1 is SGHNT and CDR2 YENEEA. With 1 base clipped from V and 1 base from J, the junction kept 1 base outside the gene matches. This CDR3 region has 16 residues. The CDR3 region is CASSLGTGENTGELFF. Written as DNA, the CDR3 is TGTGCCAGCAGCTTAGGGACAGGGGAGAACACCGGGGAGCTGTTTTTT.

A few counts support this clonotype. The chain is built from TRBV7-8 and TRBJ2-1; 7 bases are a match to TRBD1. CDR1 is SGHVS and CDR2 is FQNEAQ in the germline V gene. Germline trimming cut 7 bases from V and 4 bases from J; bases unmatched to any gene: 10. The CDR3 is 15 residues long. In nucleotides, the CDR3 is TGTGCCAGCAACCTAGGGGGCGCGGGTTACAATGAGCAGTTCTTC. It codes for CASNLGGAGYNEQFF.

By proportion, this clonotype is medium-sized. The chain joins TRBV6-2 or TRBV6-3 to TRBJ2-1, with 11 bases matching TRBD2. Germline V gives CDR1 MNHEY, CDR2 SVGEGT. The CDR3 has 15 amino acids. The J segment lost 7 bases and the V segment lost 6 bases, leaving 8 bases of the junction unmatched. The CDR3 coding sequence is TGTGCCAGCAGCGATAGCGGGGGGGCCACAAATGAGCAGTTCTTC. Its translation is CASSDSGGATNEQFF.

V is TRBV7-2 and J is TRBJ1-2, with TRBD1 identical over 8 bases. This CDR3 is built from 16 residues. V gave up 6 bases and J gave up 3 bases; unmatched junction bases: 12. Germline V lookup: CDR1 SGHTA, CDR2 FQGNSA. The CDR3 here is CASRPDTGQGHYGYTF. The DNA for the CDR3 is TGTGCCAGCAGGCCGGATACCGGACAGGGCCACTATGGCTACACCTTC.

This clonotype appeared many times. The genes are TRBV5-5 and TRBJ2-7, with D unresolved. This CDR3 is built from 12 residues. V lost 6 bases and J 2 bases, leaving 9 bases between the germline ends. CDR1 is SGHKS and CDR2 is YYEKEE in the germline V gene (reference sequence). CDR3 in amino acids: CASTPGPYEQYF. CDR3 DNA sequence: TGTGCCAGCACCCCTGGTCCCTACGAGCAGTACTTC.

This clonotype is medium-sized (0.01 to 0.1%) in the sample. The chain joins TRBV6-5 to TRBJ2-7; TRBD1 matches 10 bases. V was clipped by 6 bases and J by 1 base; unmatched bases: 9. Germline V lookup: CDR1 MNHEY, CDR2 SVGAGI. This CDR3 contains 16 residues. In DNA form, the CDR3 reads TGTGCCAGCAGCACCTATGGGACAGGGGTTTCCTACGAGCAGTACTTC. Translated, it gives CASSTYGTGVSYEQYF.

This clonotype was recorded many times. The chain couples TRBV7-6 to TRBJ1-1; a possible D gene is TRBD1 (6 bases). There are 15 residues in the CDR3. Trimming left V 5 bases short and J 6 bases short, with 19 bases between. Germline V gives CDR1 SGHVS, CDR2 FNYEAQ. CDR3 residues: CASSVGSGARAEAFF. The CDR3 region has the DNA TGTGCCAGCAGCGTAGGATCGGGGGCTCGGGCTGAAGCTTTCTTT.

This clonotype was recorded at least ten times. The rearrangement joins TRBV29-1 to TRBJ2-3; D possibly corresponds to TRBD1 (6 bases). The CDR3 is 13 residues long. CDR1 is SQVTM, CDR2 ANQGSEA, per germline. With 1 base removed from V and 5 bases from J, the gap between germline ends came to 10 bases. The DNA of the CDR3 is TGCAGCGTTGAAGTTATACAGGGAGATACGCAGTATTTT. Translating it yields CSVEVIQGDTQYF.

This clonotype was found many times. The chain combines TRBV12-3 or TRBV12-4 with TRBJ2-6, with D hard to call. V was cut by 6 bases and J by 2 bases, with 5 bases left in between. This CDR3 contains 13 residues. In DNA, the CDR3 is TGTGCCAGCAGCCCAGCTGGGGCCAACGTCCTGACTTTC. This sequence encodes CASSPAGANVLTF.

By share of the sample, this clonotype is medium-sized. The chain recombines TRBV6-1 with TRBJ2-5; the D gene could be TRBD1 or TRBD2 (5 bases each). Between the trimmed V and J ends, which lost 11 bases and 4 bases, there was a span of 20 bases. Germline V CDR1 and CDR2: MNHNS, SASEGT. The CDR3 totals 14 residues. CDR3 nucleotide sequence: TGTGCCCTTACCCGGGGCGACGCGGGAGAGACCCAGTACTTC. This gives the protein CALTRGDAGETQYF.

This clonotype appeared many times. This chain uses TRBV19 with TRBJ2-7, with no clear D. CDR1 is LNHDA and CDR2 is SQIVND in the germline V gene (reference sequence). This CDR3 comprises 15 residues. V was cut by 3 bases and J by 7 bases, with 19 bases left in between. CDR3 sequence reads: CASSMSRLAMGEQYF. As DNA, the CDR3 is TGTGCCAGTAGTATGTCGCGGCTCGCTATGGGGGAGCAGTACTTC.

This clonotype showed up many times. The chain has TRBV9 and TRBJ2-1; 9 positions agree with TRBD2. CDR3 length equals 18 residues. The J segment lost 8 bases and the V segment lost 0 bases, leaving 15 bases of the junction unmatched. The germline V gene encodes CDR1 SGDLS and CDR2 YYNGEE. CDR3 nucleotide sequence: TGTGCCAGCAGCGTAGACATAGCGGGGGTCCCACCTGGCGATGAGCAGTTCTTC. This translates into CASSVDIAGVPPGDEQFF. The variable domain in full, with the rest retrieved from reference TRBV9 and TRBJ2-1, is DSGVTQTPKHLITATGQRVTLRCSPRSGDLSVYWYQQSLDQGLQFLIQYYNGEERAKGNILERFSAQQFPDLHSELNLSSLELGDSALYFCASSVDIAGVPPGDEQFFGPGTRLTVL.

This clonotype was detected once. The chain combines TRBV4-2 with TRBJ1-5; weak D call: TRBD1 (5 bases). The CDR3 runs to 14 residues. Germline assignment: CDR1 LGHNA and CDR2 YNFKEQ. The V end was cut by 4 bases, the J end by 6 bases, with 13 bases between. CDR3 nucleotides: TGTGCCAGCAGCCCGGTGGGGGGAGGTCAGCCCCAGCATTTT. Encoded protein: CASSPVGGGQPQHF.

Within the sample, this clonotype is medium-sized. The V and J genes are TRBV7-2 and TRBJ2-1; 7 nucleotides agree with TRBD2. The germline V gene encodes CDR1 SGHTA and CDR2 FQGNSA. With V trimmed by 1 base and J by 0 bases, 3 bases remained unmatched. The CDR3 runs 16 residues. CDR3 sequence reads: CASSLVGGISYNEQFF. CDR3 bases: TGTGCCAGCAGCTTAGTGGGGGGGATCTCCTACAATGAGCAGTTCTTC.

This clonotype has ten or more counts. This chain joins TRBV27 and TRBJ2-3; TRBD2 matches 11 bases. V dropped 6 bases and J dropped 2; count of bases not matched to a gene: 7. The CDR3 length is 16 residues. Germline CDR1 MNHEY, CDR2 SMNVEV (reference sequence). In DNA, the CDR3 is TGTGCCAGCAGGCCGCGACTAGCGGGGAACACAGATACGCAGTATTTT. Protein sequence: CASRPRLAGNTDTQYF.

This clonotype was seen at least ten times. J is TRBJ2-3 and V is TRBV7-2; TRBD1 agrees at 8 bases. Germline CDR1 is SGHTA and CDR2 is FQGNSA. The CDR3 is 14 amino acids. Losses at the gene ends were 2 bases for V and 9 bases for J; bases not matched to a gene: 7. This CDR3 is CASSLQGAQVTQYF. The CDR3 nucleotides read TGTGCCAGCAGCTTACAGGGGGCCCAGGTCACGCAGTATTTT.